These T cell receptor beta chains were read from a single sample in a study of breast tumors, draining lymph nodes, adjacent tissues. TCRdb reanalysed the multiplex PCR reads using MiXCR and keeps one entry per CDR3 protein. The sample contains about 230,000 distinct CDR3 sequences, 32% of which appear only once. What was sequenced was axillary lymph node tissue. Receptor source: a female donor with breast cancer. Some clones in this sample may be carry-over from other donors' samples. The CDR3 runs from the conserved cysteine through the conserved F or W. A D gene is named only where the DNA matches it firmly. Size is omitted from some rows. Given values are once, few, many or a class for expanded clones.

CDR3 DNA: TGTGCCAGCAGCGTACTATCTTGGGGTACGGGGGAGCTGTTTTTT
CDR3 protein: CASSVLSWGTGELFF
clone size: -
D gene: -
V gene: TRBV9
J gene: TRBJ2-2

CDR3 DNA: TGTGCCAGCAGCTCCCCACTGGGCCGAAATCAGTTCTTC
CDR3 protein: CASSSPLGRNQFF
clone size: -
D gene: -
V gene: TRBV9
J gene: TRBJ2-1

CDR3 DNA: TGCGCCAGCAGCTCCGGAGGGGGACAAGACACCCAGTACTTC
CDR3 protein: CASSSGGGQDTQYF
clone size: many
D gene: -
V gene: TRBV5-1
J gene: TRBJ2-5

CDR3 DNA: TGTGCCAGCAGACGACAGGGGATCAATCAGCCCCAGCATTTT
CDR3 protein: CASRRQGINQPQHF
clone size: many
D gene: TRBD1
V gene: TRBV2
J gene: TRBJ1-5

CDR3 DNA: TGTGCCCACAGCTTACGGAGGACCGGGGAGCTGTACTTC
CDR3 protein: CAHSLRRTGELYF
clone size: -
D gene: -
V gene: TRBV7-2
J gene: TRBJ2-7

CDR3 DNA: TGTGCCAGCAGCCAAGATCGTAGACTAGCGATGCACGAGCAGTACTTC
CDR3 protein: CASSQDRRLAMHEQYF
clone size: many
D gene: TRBD2
V gene: TRBV4-2
J gene: TRBJ2-7

CDR3 DNA: TGTGCCAGCAGTTTCGCGAGAAGCGGTTACGAGCAGTACTTC
CDR3 protein: CASSFARSGYEQYF
clone size: -
D gene: -
V gene: TRBV12-3/TRBV12-4
J gene: TRBJ2-7

CDR3 DNA: TGCAGTGCCTCGATGTACCAAGAGACCCAGCATTTT
CDR3 protein: CSASMYQETQHF
clone size: -
D gene: -
V gene: TRBV20-1
J gene: TRBJ1-5

CDR3 DNA: TGCGCCAGCAGAAGCGGGGGCCCCTACGAGCAGTACTTC
CDR3 protein: CASRSGGPYEQYF
clone size: many
D gene: TRBD2
V gene: TRBV10-2
J gene: TRBJ2-7

CDR3 DNA: TGCGCCAGCAGCGCGGGACAGGGATCCACCGGGGAGCTGTTTTTT
CDR3 protein: CASSAGQGSTGELFF
clone size: many
D gene: TRBD1
V gene: TRBV5-1
J gene: TRBJ2-2

CDR3 DNA: TGTGCCAGCAGTTTTCAGGGACCAAACACTGAAGCTTTCTTT
CDR3 protein: CASSFQGPNTEAFF
clone size: -
D gene: -
V gene: TRBV12-3/TRBV12-4
J gene: TRBJ1-1

CDR3 DNA: TGTGCCAGTAGTTTCAGTGATAGCAATCAGCCCCAGCATTTT
CDR3 protein: CASSFSDSNQPQHF
clone size: -
D gene: -
V gene: TRBV19
J gene: TRBJ1-5

CDR3 DNA: TGCGCCAGCAGCCAAGATGGCGGACTTCAAGAGACCCAGTACTTC
CDR3 protein: CASSQDGGLQETQYF
clone size: many
D gene: -
V gene: TRBV4-1
J gene: TRBJ2-5

CDR3 DNA: TGTGCCAGCAGCCCCTTCCCAGGGGGCGATAAGGGCTACACCTTC
CDR3 protein: CASSPFPGGDKGYTF
clone size: -
D gene: TRBD1
V gene: TRBV6-2/TRBV6-3
J gene: TRBJ1-2

CDR3 DNA: TGCAGCGTTGACGAGGGGACCGGGGAGCTGTTTTTT
CDR3 protein: CSVDEGTGELFF
clone size: -
D gene: -
V gene: TRBV29-1
J gene: TRBJ2-2

CDR3 DNA: TGCAGTCCGGACAGGGGTTTTGACGAGCAGTACTTC
CDR3 protein: CSPDRGFDEQYF
clone size: -
D gene: TRBD1
V gene: TRBV29-1
J gene: TRBJ2-7

CDR3 DNA: TGTGCCAGCAGCTTCCGACAGGGATACGAGCAGTACTTC
CDR3 protein: CASSFRQGYEQYF
clone size: many
D gene: TRBD1
V gene: TRBV7-2
J gene: TRBJ2-7

CDR3 DNA: TGTGCCAGCAGCTGGAATCGTGCCGGGGAGCTGTTTTTT
CDR3 protein: CASSWNRAGELFF
clone size: many
D gene: -
V gene: TRBV7-8
J gene: TRBJ2-2

CDR3 DNA: TGCAGTGCTAGCCCTTCACAGGGAAGGGTCAGTCAGCCCCAGCATTTT
CDR3 protein: CSASPSQGRVSQPQHF
clone size: many
D gene: -
V gene: TRBV20-1
J gene: TRBJ1-5

CDR3 DNA: TGCGCCAGCAGTGAGTATGGAGGCGAGCAGTACTTC
CDR3 protein: CASSEYGGEQYF
clone size: many
D gene: -
V gene: TRBV10-1
J gene: TRBJ2-7

CDR3 DNA: TGTGCCAGCAGCTTAGCGACGGGGGCCGAGCAGTACTTC
CDR3 protein: CASSLATGAEQYF
clone size: many
D gene: -
V gene: TRBV7-2
J gene: TRBJ2-7

CDR3 DNA: TGTGCCAGCAGCAGACAGGGTCATCAGCCCCAGCATTTT
CDR3 protein: CASSRQGHQPQHF
clone size: many
D gene: TRBD1
V gene: TRBV12-3/TRBV12-4
J gene: TRBJ1-5

CDR3 DNA: TGTGCCAGCAGCTTGGAGGCCAGGAACACCATATATTTT
CDR3 protein: CASSLEARNTIYF
clone size: -
D gene: -
V gene: TRBV5-5
J gene: TRBJ1-3

CDR3 DNA: TGTGCCACCAGTGCTACACCTGGGCAAGAGACCCAGTACTTC
CDR3 protein: CATSATPGQETQYF
clone size: -
D gene: -
V gene: TRBV24-1
J gene: TRBJ2-5

CDR3 DNA: TGTGCCAGCAGTGAAAGGCAGGGGGAGCTGTTTTTT
CDR3 protein: CASSERQGELFF
clone size: many
D gene: -
V gene: TRBV6-1
J gene: TRBJ2-2

CDR3 DNA: TGTGCCAGCAGTTCTAGTTCCCCCAGCGGGAGGAACACCGGGGAGCTGTTTTTT
CDR3 protein: CASSSSSPSGRNTGELFF
clone size: -
D gene: TRBD2
V gene: TRBV12-3/TRBV12-4
J gene: TRBJ2-2

CDR3 DNA: TGTGCCAGCAGTATTGCCGGGACGCAAGATACGCAGTATTTT
CDR3 protein: CASSIAGTQDTQYF
clone size: many
D gene: -
V gene: TRBV28
J gene: TRBJ2-3

CDR3 DNA: TGTGCCAGCAGGCGACTAGCGGGAGTGGGCCCAGATACGCAGTATTTT
CDR3 protein: CASRRLAGVGPDTQYF
clone size: -
D gene: TRBD2
V gene: TRBV2
J gene: TRBJ2-3

CDR3 DNA: TGTGCCACCAGCAGACGTCCGGGACTAGGCTACACCTTC
CDR3 protein: CATSRRPGLGYTF
clone size: -
D gene: -
V gene: TRBV15
J gene: TRBJ1-2

CDR3 DNA: TGTGCCAGCAGCCGGGGGGGTTCCGAGACCCAGTACTTC
CDR3 protein: CASSRGGSETQYF
clone size: many
D gene: TRBD2
V gene: TRBV9
J gene: TRBJ2-5